This entry lists 19 T cell receptor beta chains sequenced from one sample in a study of control samples from healthy donors and cancer patients. Sequencing used immunoSEQ multiplex PCR; TCRdb keeps in-frame clones, though not all of them. The sample holds 150,000 to 200,000 clones, approximately 96% seen once. Sequencing input: blood. The receptors were gathered from a woman between 40 and 50 years old in good health.

This rearrangement joins TRBV3-1 (or the pseudogene TRBV3-2) to TRBJ2-4; the match to TRBD2 covers 7 bases. Germline values: CDR1 LGHDT, CDR2 YNNKEL (reference sequence). The CDR3 extends over 17 amino acids. With V trimmed by 1 base and J by 1 base, 7 bases remained unmatched. The DNA for the CDR3 is TGTGCCAGCAGCCAAGTGGGAGCGGGGCGTGCCAAAAACATTCAGTACTTC. Translating gives CASSQVGAGRAKNIQYF.

In this sample, this clone turned up once. V is TRBV3-1 (or the pseudogene TRBV3-2) and J is TRBJ2-5; 7 nucleotides align to TRBD2. The CDR3 runs 14 residues. The V gene's germline CDR1 is LGHDT and CDR2 YNNKEL (reference sequence). V lost 1 base, J lost 5 bases, and 4 bases stayed unmatched. The CDR3 loop reads CASSQGTRWETQYF. Here the CDR3 DNA reads TGTGCCAGCAGCCAAGGGACTAGATGGGAGACCCAGTACTTC.

The chain employs TRBV5-4 and TRBJ2-7; D may be TRBD2 (5 bases). CDR1 is SGHNT, CDR2 YYREEE, per germline (reference sequence). This CDR3 contains 15 residues. Trimming removed 4 bases at V and 2 bases at J, with 16 bases between. In DNA, the CDR3 is TGTGCCAGCAGCCCATCGGACGGACTCACCTACGAGCAGTACTTC. It is translated as CASSPSDGLTYEQYF.

This rearrangement joins TRBV19 to TRBJ1-5, with 8 bases that match TRBD1. V was clipped by 3 bases and J by 7 bases; unmatched bases: 11. The CDR3 length is 16 residues. Germline V CDR1 and CDR2: LNHDA, SQIVND (reference sequence). The CDR3 bases are TGTGCCAGTAGTATGGGGCAGGGGGCGCTTGGACAGCCCCAGCATTTT. The encoded protein is CASSMGQGALGQPQHF.

The rearrangement joins TRBV6-4 to TRBJ2-1; TRBD2 agrees at 15 bases. The CDR3 is 15 residues long. The germline gives CDR1 MRHNA, CDR2 SNTAGT. Losses at the gene ends were 6 bases for V and 10 bases for J; bases not matched to a gene: 7. The CDR3 DNA reads as TGTGCCAGCAGCCGGACTAGCGGGAGGGCCGGGGAGCAGTTCTTC. This gives the protein CASSRTSGRAGEQFF.

The J gene is TRBJ1-3, the V gene TRBV19, with D uncertain. V lost 3 bases and J lost 5, with 8 bases in between. This CDR3 has 13 amino acids. CDR1 is LNHDA and CDR2 is SQIVND in the germline V gene (reference sequence). CDR3 bases: TGTGCCAGTAGTATGGGGATTAGAAACACCATATATTTT. Protein product: CASSMGIRNTIYF.

The V gene is TRBV20-1, the J gene TRBJ1-4; D is unresolved. Trimming shortened V by 3 bases and J by 3 bases, and 14 bases separated the two germline ends. Germline V gene data show CDR1 as DFQATT and CDR2 as SNEGSKA (reference sequence). The CDR3 runs to 15 residues. This CDR3 reads CSASLPGVSNEKLFF. DNA of the CDR3: TGCAGTGCTAGTCTCCCCGGGGTTTCTAATGAAAAACTGTTTTTT.

In DNA, the CDR3 is TGTGCCAGCAGCGTAGGACGACAACAGTACAATGAGCAGTTCTTC. The encoded protein is CASSVGRQQYNEQFF. The rearrangement joins TRBV9 to TRBJ2-1; the D is unclear. This CDR3 has 15 residues. Germline CDR1 reads SGDLS; CDR2 reads YYNGEE. V lost 0 bases and J lost 4, with 11 bases in between.

The V call is TRBV5-1, the J call TRBJ1-6; D not certain. Germline V gives CDR1 SGHRS, CDR2 YFSETQ. This CDR3 has 12 amino acids. The germline V and J ends were trimmed by 7 bases and 13 bases, with 15 bases remaining between them. CDR3 sequence reads: CASRLGSSPLHF. CDR3 nucleotide sequence: TGCGCCAGCCGGCTTGGTTCTTCCCCCCTCCACTTT. The variable domain in full, with the rest retrieved from reference TRBV5-1 and TRBJ1-6, is KAGVTQTPRYLIKTRGQQVTLSCSPISGHRSVSWYQQTPGQGLQFLFEYFSETQRNKGNFPGRFSGRQFSNSRSEMNVSTLELGDSALYLCASRLGSSPLHFGNGTRLTVT.

The chain's CDR3 is CASSLGDRRGLDYGYTF. The CDR3 DNA follows: TGCGCCAGCAGCTTGGGGGACCGGCGAGGGCTTGACTATGGCTACACCTTC. The V gene is TRBV5-1, the J gene TRBJ1-2; possibly TRBD1 for D (5 bases). The V end lost 0 bases, the J end lost 3 bases, and 18 bases lay between the germline ends. The CDR3 length is 17 residues. The germline gives CDR1 SGHRS, CDR2 YFSETQ.

In its sample, this clone was seen once. Its ends do not fully match the called genes, so a read error is possible. The chain uses TRBV29-1 and TRBJ2-7, with 9 positions matching TRBD2. Per germline, CDR1 SQVTM and CDR2 ANQGSEA. This CDR3 comprises 16 residues. The chain's CDR3 is CRVGGRDAGGTYEQYF. For the CDR3, the DNA is TGCCGCGTGGGGGGCCGCGACGCGGGGGGGACCTACGAGCAGTACTTC.

This clone was counted a few times. V and J are TRBV7-9 and TRBJ1-2, with unresolved D. The CDR3 length is 15 residues. V dropped 6 bases and J dropped 8 bases, with 22 bases sitting between them. Germline-derived CDR1 and CDR2 are SEHNR and FQNEAQ (reference sequence). The CDR3: CASSGTDPRAGGYTF. The CDR3 DNA sequence: TGTGCCAGCAGTGGAACGGATCCGAGGGCGGGCGGCTACACCTTC.

The CDR3 bases are TGTGCCAGCAGCCAACCGTTCGGGGCAAGTGAGCAGTTCTTC. This translates into CASSQPFGASEQFF. The V and J genes are TRBV3-1 (or the pseudogene TRBV3-2) and TRBJ2-1; tentatively, D is TRBD1 or TRBD2 (5 bases each). This CDR3 spans 14 amino acids. Germline V lookup: CDR1 LGHDT, CDR2 YNNKEL (reference sequence). V gave up 2 bases and J gave up 9 bases, with 14 bases separating them.

The gene calls are TRBV13 and TRBJ2-2, with 8 nucleotides matching TRBD2. The CDR3 is 16 amino acids. The J segment lost 4 bases and the V segment lost 1 base, leaving 5 bases of the junction unmatched. The V gene's germline CDR1 is PRHDT and CDR2 FYEKMQ (reference sequence). The CDR3 sequence: CASSLVGLGSTGELFF. The CDR3 coding sequence is TGTGCCAGCAGCTTAGTGGGACTAGGTTCCACCGGGGAGCTGTTTTTT.

This clone was detected only once. The chain has TRBV4-3 and TRBJ2-7; 8 positions match TRBD1. Per the germline V gene, CDR1 is LGHNA and CDR2 is YSLEER. The CDR3 has 16 residues. V shed 3 bases and J 3 bases; nucleotides not matched to a gene: 10. DNA of the CDR3: TGCGCCAGCAGCCATAGTATCGGACAGGGAGTCTACGAGCAGTACTTC. Residues: CASSHSIGQGVYEQYF.

The chain has TRBV4-1 and TRBJ2-5, with 7 bases fitting TRBD2. CDR3 length: 14 amino acids. J lost 3 bases, V lost 2 bases, and 3 bases had no gene match. Germline V gene data show CDR1 as MGHRA and CDR2 as YSYEKL. The CDR3 protein is CASSQSSGKETQYF. For the CDR3, the DNA is TGCGCCAGCAGCCAATCTAGCGGAAAAGAGACCCAGTACTTC.

The chain employs TRBV12-5 and TRBJ1-1; D is ambiguous. The CDR3 covers 14 residues. The germline V gene encodes CDR1 LGHNT and CDR2 FRNRAP. The V gene lost 5 bases and the J gene lost 4 bases, with 14 bases spanning the gap. The CDR3 DNA sequence: TGTGCTAGTGGTCCAGGAAATCTGGGCACTGAAGCTTTCTTT. It yields the protein CASGPGNLGTEAFF.

CDR3 sequence: CASSLGGTGAAEAFF. As DNA, the CDR3 is TGTGCCAGCAGTCTGGGGGGGACAGGGGCGGCTGAAGCTTTCTTT. The V call is TRBV3-1 (or the pseudogene TRBV3-2), the J call TRBJ1-1, with 10 bases matching TRBD1. From germline, CDR1 is LGHDT and CDR2 YNNKEL (reference sequence). The CDR3 runs to 15 residues. The ends lost 6 bases at V and 6 bases at J; junction bases unmatched: 10.

This clone has just one count. The gene calls are TRBV14 and TRBJ2-2, with 7 bases lining up with TRBD2. The CDR3 contains 16 residues. V shed 2 bases and J 1 base; nucleotides not matched to a gene: 4. The V gene's germline CDR1 is SGHDN and CDR2 FVKESK. The CDR3 sequence: CASSQLASGNTGELFF. The CDR3 nucleotides are TGTGCCAGCAGCCAACTAGCTAGCGGGAACACCGGGGAGCTGTTTTTT. Full variable domain (rest looked up from reference TRBV14 and TRBJ2-2): EAGVTQFPSHSVIEKGQTVTLRCDPISGHDNLYWYRRVMGKEIKFLLHFVKESKQDESGMPNNRFLAERTGGTYSTLKVQPAELEDSGVYFCASSQLASGNTGELFFGEGSRLTVL.